Listed below are T cell receptor beta chains from one sample, sequenced in a study of cytomegalovirus exposure and HLA in healthy donors. The method was immunoSEQ multiplex PCR; TCRdb's version includes in-frame clones alone and lacks a portion of them. The sample includes about 69,000 clones, about 74% of them seen just once. Sequenced input: PBMCs. The receptors were sampled from a woman in her sixties or seventies in good health and CMV-seropositive. The conserved cysteine and the conserved F or W are not part of the CDR3 here. Fields, in order: V gene, J gene, CDR3 protein.

v_call: TRBV12-5; j_call: TRBJ1-4; cdr3_aa: ASGLEGVEKLF
v_call: TRBV10-3; j_call: TRBJ2-5; cdr3_aa: ATRGVLQETQY
v_call: TRBV5-1; j_call: TRBJ1-3; cdr3_aa: ASSLGHRISGNTIY
v_call: TRBV6-4; j_call: TRBJ2-3; cdr3_aa: ASSEQGVNTQY
v_call: TRBV6-6; j_call: TRBJ1-4; cdr3_aa: ASSYDSIEEKLF
v_call: TRBV5-1; j_call: TRBJ2-3; cdr3_aa: ASSLKAAFVGADTQY
v_call: TRBV19; j_call: TRBJ1-2; cdr3_aa: ASSIGDRGTTNYGYT
v_call: TRBV4-1; j_call: TRBJ2-7; cdr3_aa: ASSQSGFGYTNEQY
v_call: TRBV30; j_call: TRBJ2-6; cdr3_aa: AWNRGPGANVLT
v_call: TRBV4-1; j_call: TRBJ2-3; cdr3_aa: ASSQDLAASRTSTDTQY
v_call: TRBV10-3; j_call: TRBJ1-1; cdr3_aa: AISVGTANTEAF
v_call: TRBV29-1; j_call: TRBJ1-5; cdr3_aa: SASGSSNQPQH
v_call: TRBV6-5; j_call: TRBJ2-5; cdr3_aa: ASSWGGEGVQETQY
v_call: TRBV6-5; j_call: TRBJ1-6; cdr3_aa: ASKAVGTGNSPLH
v_call: TRBV5-1; j_call: TRBJ1-2; cdr3_aa: ASSPGQGNLDYGYT
v_call: TRBV5-1; j_call: TRBJ1-5; cdr3_aa: ASSLTGGGQPQH
v_call: TRBV5-1; j_call: TRBJ1-3; cdr3_aa: ASSPQEGNTIY
v_call: TRBV2; j_call: TRBJ1-2; cdr3_aa: ASSLGQDYGYT
v_call: TRBV9; j_call: TRBJ1-1; cdr3_aa: ASSPRIQGYEAF
v_call: TRBV6-1; j_call: TRBJ1-2; cdr3_aa: ASSAEPRGGYT
v_call: TRBV13; j_call: TRBJ2-1; cdr3_aa: ASSLSGTEYNEQF
v_call: TRBV18; j_call: TRBJ2-3; cdr3_aa: ASSLRTSGFRATQY
v_call: TRBV10-3; j_call: TRBJ2-1; cdr3_aa: AISPLTGGSYNEQF
v_call: TRBV29-1; j_call: TRBJ2-2; cdr3_aa: SARLAGGQGPGELF
v_call: TRBV7-8; j_call: TRBJ1-6; cdr3_aa: ASSLRGLNSPLH
v_call: TRBV6-5; j_call: TRBJ1-4; cdr3_aa: ASSYRGGEKLF